This T cell receptor beta chain appears in the sequencing data of a study of regulatory T cells in long-lasting Graves disease. The sample's time point: newly diagnosed GD, antithyroid drugs for less than 3 months. Construction of the TCR library relied on RNA isolated from PBMCs. V lost 8 bases and J 2 bases, leaving 7 bases between the germline ends. The CDR3 totals 12 residues. Germline loops: CDR1 MNHNS, CDR2 SASEGT. Construction of the TCR beta libraries employed iRepertoire HTBI primers in conjunction with Arm-PCR of CDR3 regions. TCRdb itself ran the multiplex PCR reads through MiXCR, one entry per CDR3 protein. The table lists about 530,000 distinct CDR3 sequences, about 15% of them singletons. This sample also belongs to another study, concerning T cells in Graves' hyperthyroidism and ophthalmopathy. That work contributes: If no ophthalmopathy progression occurred within 18 months, Graves' hyperthyroidism was stable.

The chain employs TRBV6-1 and TRBJ1-3; D remains ambiguous. This TCR derives from a woman aged 35 to 60 with Graves disease. The sample consisted of peripheral blood mononuclear cells (PBMCs), taken at new diagnosis, from a patient treated with antithyroid drugs. CDR3 sequence: CASGVAGNTIYF. DNA for the CDR3: TGTGCCAGCGGAGTTGCTGGAAACACCATATATTTT.